What follows is one T cell receptor beta chain and its context. This sample stems from a study of blood T cell repertoires in COVID-19. TCRdb's table, derived via immunoSEQ multiplex PCR, lists solely in-frame clones and lacks some. The sample has tens of thousands of clones; 75% to 90% are singletons. V trimming: 4 bases; J trimming: 3 bases; junction bases outside the gene matches: 5. The CDR3 covers 13 residues. Germline values: CDR1 SQVTM, CDR2 ANQGSEA. The rearrangement uses TRBV29-1 and TRBJ2-7, with 8 bases that match TRBD1. The clonotype originates from a man aged 55 to 70 with COVID-19, enrolled during active disease. Sequencing used peripheral blood. This CDR3 reads CSVAGGEGYEQYF. Written as DNA, the CDR3 is TGCAGCGTTGCAGGGGGCGAGGGCTACGAGCAGTACTTC.